Reported below is one T cell receptor (beta chain). The data were taken from a study of cytomegalovirus exposure and HLA in healthy donors. The PCR ran on 60 Vbeta and 13 Jbeta primers. Profiling relied on immunoSEQ multiplex PCR, and the TCRdb table lists in-frame clones only, not all of them. This table has around 150,000 clones, less than 85% appearing once. The CDR3 contains 14 residues. Germline values: CDR1 SGHDT, CDR2 YYEEEE. Trimming took off 3 bases at V and 5 bases at J, with 14 bases between the two ends. The chain couples TRBV5-6 to TRBJ2-5, with D possibly matching TRBD2 (7 bases). The TCR originated in a man aged 60 to 75 in good health and CMV-seronegative. Sequences were obtained from PBMCs. CDR3 in DNA: TGTGCCAGCAGCTCCGAGGGGGGGGCGGAGACCCAGTACTTC. Translation: CASSSEGGAETQYF.